The next 10 T cell receptor beta chains were all read from a single sample in a study of OX40 agonist ivuxolimab in advanced cancers. Generated by immunoSEQ multiplex PCR, the TCRdb table keeps only in-frame clones and is missing some. The table includes around 27,000 clones, approximately 90% detected once. This specimen consisted of CD4+ or CD8+ T cells sorted from blood, obtained in a trial of the OX40 agonist ivuxolimab. The receptors stem from an adult with an advanced solid tumor such as melanoma, head and neck, liver or kidney cancer.

The gene calls are TRBV6-1 and TRBJ2-7, with 7 bases fitting TRBD1. J gave up 8 bases and V 6 bases, and 13 bases lay outside the gene matches. The length of the CDR3 is 14 residues. Germline assignment: CDR1 MNHNS and CDR2 SASEGT. CDR3 DNA sequence: TGTGCCAGCAGCGTTCTAGGGGACAGCATACAGCAGTACTTC. Its protein product is CASSVLGDSIQQYF.

The chain uses TRBV6-5 and TRBJ1-1; tentative D call: TRBD1 (5 bases). Trimming removed 0 bases at V and 1 base at J, with 12 bases between. CDR1 and CDR2 from the germline V gene are MNHEY and SVGAGI. The CDR3 consists of 16 residues. Written as DNA, the CDR3 is TGTGCCAGCAGTTACTCTGCGGGGGTTGGGAACACTGAAGCTTTCTTT. Its translation: CASSYSAGVGNTEAFF.

The rearrangement uses TRBV13 and TRBJ2-3; 9 bases fit TRBD2. The CDR3 contains 18 residues. CDR1 is PRHDT, CDR2 FYEKMQ, per germline (reference sequence). The junction had 13 bases not matched to a gene; V was cut back by 4 bases and J by 2 bases. CDR3 amino acids: CASSSSSGTSPPTDTQYF. CDR3 coding DNA: TGTGCCAGCAGCTCATCTAGCGGGACCTCCCCCCCCACAGATACGCAGTATTTT.

The V and J genes are TRBV15 and TRBJ2-7, with D possibly TRBD1 on 7 matching bases. Deletions cut 1 base from V and 3 bases from J, with 13 bases between. In germline, CDR1 is LNHNV, CDR2 YYDKDF (reference sequence). The CDR3 sequence is 15 residues long. This chain's CDR3 is CATSRVGGGDYEQYF. CDR3 DNA sequence: TGTGCCACCAGCAGAGTTGGAGGGGGCGACTACGAGCAGTACTTC.

The chain carries TRBV29-1 and TRBJ2-7, with TRBD2 identical over 8 bases. This CDR3 is built from 14 residues. V was pared by 1 base and J by 0 bases, with 2 bases of the junction left unmatched. CDR1 and CDR2 (germline): SQVTM, ANQGSEA. Here the CDR3 DNA reads TGCAGCGTTGAAGCCAGCGGGAGCTCCTACGAGCAGTACTTC. As protein: CSVEASGSSYEQYF.

About this clone: The sample carries other DNA sequences with the same CDR3. CDR3 residues: CSVGTGGTYEQYF. The DNA for the CDR3 is TGCAGCGTTGGGACAGGGGGAACCTACGAGCAGTACTTC. The J gene is TRBJ2-7, the V gene TRBV29-1, with 10 bases aligning to TRBD1. The CDR3 extends over 13 amino acids. Per the germline V gene, CDR1 is SQVTM and CDR2 is ANQGSEA. The trim removed 4 bases at V and 2 bases at J, leaving 2 bases unmatched.

The count of this clone is one. J is TRBJ2-2 and V is TRBV5-8; 14 nucleotides match TRBD2. V shed 3 bases and J 4 bases; nucleotides not matched to a gene: 5. The CDR3 consists of 17 residues. The germline gives CDR1 SGHTS, CDR2 YDEGEE. The CDR3 DNA reads TGTGCCAGCAGCTCGGGACTAGCGGGGGCGGGCACCGGGGAGCTGTTTTTT. Encoded protein: CASSSGLAGAGTGELFF.

V gene TRBV5-1 combines with J gene TRBJ1-1; tentatively, D is TRBD1 (6 bases). The CDR3 totals 15 residues. With 3 bases removed from V and 4 bases from J, the gap between germline ends came to 16 bases. Germline V lookup: CDR1 SGHRS, CDR2 YFSETQ. This chain's CDR3 is CASSSTPGVGTEAFF. CDR3 coding DNA: TGCGCCAGCAGCTCGACACCAGGGGTGGGCACTGAAGCTTTCTTT.

J is TRBJ1-1 and V is TRBV9; D gene ambiguous. This CDR3 comprises 12 residues. V was shortened by 0 bases and J by 6 bases, with 6 bases between the two germline ends. The germline V gene encodes CDR1 SGDLS and CDR2 YYNGEE. The DNA for the CDR3 is TGTGCCAGCAGCGTAGGTGGGTCTGAAGCTTTCTTT. Encoded protein: CASSVGGSEAFF.

This clone was seen a few times. This sequence joins TRBV29-1 and TRBJ2-7; 7 nucleotides match TRBD1. Germline CDR1 reads SQVTM; CDR2 reads ANQGSEA. After removal of 4 bases from V and 3 bases from J, the junction contained 12 bases not matched to a gene. The CDR3 loop spans 15 amino acids. The CDR3: CSVGAGGYDFYEQYF. The CDR3, as DNA: TGCAGCGTTGGGGCAGGGGGTTACGATTTCTACGAGCAGTACTTC.